One sample yielded the 30 T cell receptor beta chains listed below, sequenced in a study of T cells in Graves' hyperthyroidism and ophthalmopathy. TCR beta CDR3 region amplification was performed from RNA transcripts. A set of HTBI primers served as the primers for a first-round RT-PCR of the TCR CDR3. TCRdb itself ran the multiplex PCR reads through MiXCR, one entry per CDR3 protein. Counted here are about 640,000 distinct CDR3 sequences, more than 20% occurring once; the ten biggest clones make up about 35%. Sequencing was done on a sample of blood. These receptors were collected from a man aged 25 to 45 with Graves' ophthalmopathy.

This clonotype was found a few times. The chain is built from TRBV12-3 or TRBV12-4 and TRBJ1-5; the match to TRBD1 covers 10 bases. V dropped 5 bases and J dropped 3; count of bases not matched to a gene: 4. The CDR3 has 15 residues. The DNA of the CDR3 is TGTGCCAGCAGTATGACAGGGGGCAACAATCAGCCCCAGCATTTT. The encoded protein is CASSMTGGNNQPQHF.

This clonotype was recorded many times. This sequence joins TRBV30 and TRBJ1-1; the D gene is possibly TRBD1 (6 bases). There are 16 residues in the CDR3. Between the trimmed V and J ends, which lost 0 bases and 7 bases, there was a span of 21 bases. Per germline, CDR1 GTSNPN and CDR2 SVGIG (reference sequence). Here the CDR3 DNA reads TGTGCCTGGAGTGTACCAGGGACCCGAGGGGGTTATGAAGCTTTCTTT. Its protein is CAWSVPGTRGGYEAFF.

The CDR3 region has the DNA TGCAGTGCTAGAGATCCCCAAGGGGGAGAGACCCAGTACTTC. This codes for CSARDPQGGETQYF. The chain uses TRBV20-1 and TRBJ2-5; maybe TRBD1 (6 bases). Germline lookup yields CDR1 DFQATT and CDR2 SNEGSKA (reference sequence). V shed 0 bases and J shed 4 bases, with 12 bases lying between them. There are 14 residues in the CDR3.

This CDR3 reads CASSLAGVGTGDEQYF. Here the CDR3 DNA reads TGTGCCAGCAGCTTAGCAGGTGTAGGGACAGGGGACGAGCAGTACTTC. The chain is built from TRBV7-9 and TRBJ2-7, with 10 nucleotides matching TRBD1. CDR1 and CDR2 from the germline V gene are SEHNR and FQNEAQ (reference sequence). The V gene end was trimmed by 0 bases and the J gene end by 5 bases; junction bases not matched to a gene: 7. The CDR3 has 16 residues.

In its sample, this clonotype was seen many times. The rearrangement links TRBV3-1 to TRBJ2-3; 7 nucleotides align to TRBD2. The CDR3 has 17 residues. CDR1 and CDR2 from the germline V gene are LGHDT and YNNKEL (reference sequence). V gave up 4 bases and J gave up 2 bases; unmatched junction bases: 12. CDR3 bases: TGTGCCAGCAGCCTAGGAGGTTCTAGCGGCAACACAGATACGCAGTATTTT. This gives the protein CASSLGGSSGNTDTQYF.

This clonotype appeared a few times. V is TRBV28 and J is TRBJ2-1; 8 bases agree with TRBD1. From germline, CDR1 is MDHEN and CDR2 SYDVKM. The J segment lost 8 bases and the V segment lost 2 bases, leaving 8 bases of the junction unmatched. This CDR3 has 15 amino acids. The DNA of the CDR3 is TGTGCCAGCAGTTTAGTCCTCCAGGGGGCACATGAGCAGTTCTTC. Translated: CASSLVLQGAHEQFF.

The V gene is TRBV28, the J gene TRBJ1-4, with TRBD1 identical over 9 bases. The CDR3 spans 17 residues. Germline values: CDR1 MDHEN, CDR2 SYDVKM. The V and J ends lost 6 bases and 0 bases, in that order; junction bases with no gene match: 8. The CDR3, as DNA: TGTGCCAGCAGCCGACTGGGACAGGGACCAACTAATGAAAAACTGTTTTTT. It codes for CASSRLGQGPTNEKLFF.

To note about this clonotype: The junction departs from the called germline gene at one end, perhaps through a read error. The CDR3 nucleotides read TGTGCCAGCAGTAACTCAGGGGGCCCCTACAATGAGCAGTTCTTC. Translation: CASSNSGGPYNEQFF. The chain recombines TRBV6-2 or TRBV6-3 with TRBJ2-1, with 8 bases aligning to TRBD1. CDR1 and CDR2 from the germline V gene are MNHEY and SVGEGT. The CDR3 runs 15 residues.

This clonotype appeared a few times. This sequence joins TRBV20-1 and TRBJ2-4; 7 bases align to TRBD1. V dropped 3 bases and J dropped 12; count of bases not matched to a gene: 8. Per the germline V gene, CDR1 is DFQATT and CDR2 is SNEGSKA (reference sequence). There are 12 residues in the CDR3. The CDR3 nucleotides are TGCAGTGCTAGTCTCGACAGGGTACCTCAGTACTTC. Its protein product is CSASLDRVPQYF.

The chain is built from TRBV6-2 or TRBV6-3 and TRBJ1-5; D is perhaps TRBD1 (6 bases). The CDR3 loop spans 14 amino acids. V was trimmed by 0 bases and J by 6 bases, leaving 9 bases between them. From germline, CDR1 is MNHEY and CDR2 SVGEGT. CDR3 in DNA: TGTGCCAGCAGTTACTCAGGGGGGTTTCAGCCCCAGCATTTT. Translating it yields CASSYSGGFQPQHF.

This clonotype was detected many times. The chain links TRBV6-1 to TRBJ2-3, with 13 nucleotides matching TRBD2. CDR3 size: 14 residues. CDR1 and CDR2 from the germline V gene are MNHNS and SASEGT. V shed 6 bases and J 5 bases; nucleotides not matched to a gene: 2. The CDR3 reads CASRTSGRGDTQYF. In nucleotides, the CDR3 is TGTGCCAGCAGAACTAGCGGGAGGGGAGATACGCAGTATTTT.

This clonotype showed up just a few times. The gene calls are TRBV10-2 and TRBJ2-3; 7 bases align to TRBD2. Germline V gene sequence: CDR1 WSHSY, CDR2 SAAADI. V dropped 3 bases and J dropped 2; count of bases not matched to a gene: 5. The CDR3 is made up of 15 amino acids. CDR3 sequence reads: CASSDRGSPTDTQYF. In DNA form, the CDR3 reads TGCGCCAGCAGTGATCGCGGGAGTCCCACAGATACGCAGTATTTT.

This clonotype was recorded many times. The chain recombines TRBV7-2 with TRBJ2-3; a possible D gene is TRBD2 (5 bases). The CDR3 runs to 14 residues. From germline, CDR1 is SGHTA and CDR2 FQGNSA. The V gene lost 6 bases and the J gene lost 4 bases, with 14 bases spanning the gap. CDR3 nucleotide sequence: TGTGCCAGCAGTGCGGGCTCGGTCGCAGATACGCAGTATTTT. It is translated as CASSAGSVADTQYF.

This chain links TRBV28 with TRBJ1-6, with 7 bases aligning to TRBD1. Germline CDR1 MDHEN, CDR2 SYDVKM. After removal of 8 bases from V and 13 bases from J, the junction contained 14 bases not matched to a gene. This CDR3 has 14 residues. CDR3 sequence reads: CASETGTALHPLHF. In nucleotides, the CDR3 is TGTGCCAGCGAAACCGGGACAGCCCTTCACCCCCTCCACTTT.

This clonotype was seen a handful of times. A read error may explain this, as a much larger clone is one base away. This sequence joins TRBV30 and TRBJ1-1, with unresolved D. V lost 0 bases and J lost 4, with 12 bases in between. The CDR3 totals 14 residues. Per germline, CDR1 GTSNPN and CDR2 SVGIG (reference sequence). The CDR3 region has the DNA TGTGCCTGGAGTGTATACGATGTGGGCACTGAAGCTTTCTTT. It translates to CAWSVYDVGTEAFF.

Ten or more counts support this clonotype. The chain couples TRBV5-1 to TRBJ1-4; tentatively, D is TRBD1 (5 bases). The CDR3 loop spans 15 amino acids. Germline V gene data show CDR1 as SGHRS and CDR2 as YFSETQ. V gave up 4 bases and J gave up 7 bases, with 17 bases separating them. The CDR3 spells CASSPSGTSGEKLFF. The CDR3 DNA reads as TGCGCCAGCAGCCCCTCCGGGACTAGCGGTGAAAAACTGTTTTTT.

Many counts were recorded for this clonotype. V usage is TRBV10-3 and J usage is TRBJ2-1; 12 bases align to TRBD1. Germline CDR1 ENHRY, CDR2 SYGVKD. The V and J ends lost 7 bases and 4 bases, in that order; junction bases with no gene match: 5. The CDR3 loop spans 15 amino acids. CDR3 in amino acids: CAITGTGGDYNEQFF. CDR3 nucleotide sequence: TGTGCCATCACCGGGACAGGGGGCGATTACAATGAGCAGTTCTTC.

The chain couples TRBV7-2 to TRBJ2-7, with 11 bases that match TRBD2. Germline CDR1 is SGHTA and CDR2 is FQGNSA. This CDR3 contains 14 residues. Trimming removed 6 bases from V and 5 bases from J; junction bases left unmatched: 6. CDR3 amino acids: CASRPGLAVHEQYF. The CDR3 DNA is TGTGCCAGCAGACCGGGACTAGCGGTGCACGAGCAGTACTTC.

The V gene is TRBV24-1, the J gene TRBJ2-3, with 8 bases lining up with TRBD2. Germline V gene lookup returns CDR1 KGHDR and CDR2 SFDVKD. The CDR3 loop spans 17 amino acids. V gave up 4 bases and J gave up 2 bases; unmatched junction bases: 10. The CDR3 spells CATSDPQSSGLTDTQYF. The CDR3 nucleotides are TGTGCCACCAGTGACCCTCAATCTAGCGGGCTCACAGATACGCAGTATTTT.

This clonotype appeared many times. The chain employs TRBV28 and TRBJ2-2; D remains unclear. Trimming took 7 bases from V and 0 from J, leaving 9 bases between them. Germline CDR1 MDHEN, CDR2 SYDVKM. This CDR3 has 14 amino acids. CDR3 loop: CASTWEANTGELFF. In nucleotides, the CDR3 is TGTGCCAGCACGTGGGAAGCGAACACCGGGGAGCTGTTTTTT.

This clonotype was observed a few times. The CDR3: CASSIGGAQETQYF. Written as DNA, the CDR3 is TGTGCCAGCAGTATAGGGGGAGCCCAAGAGACCCAGTACTTC. The V call is TRBV7-6, the J call TRBJ2-5; tentative D call: TRBD1 (6 bases). V dropped 6 bases and J dropped 1 base, with 12 bases sitting between them. CDR3 length equals 14 residues. Germline CDR1 SGHVS, CDR2 FNYEAQ.

This rearrangement joins TRBV6-1 to TRBJ1-4, with D possibly TRBD1 on 5 matching bases. V lost 10 bases to trimming and J lost 8 bases, with 20 bases between them. Germline CDR1 reads MNHNS; CDR2 reads SASEGT. This CDR3 region has 14 residues. The CDR3 is CATQRESGAEKLFF. The CDR3 nucleotides are TGTGCCACACAGAGGGAATCTGGGGCAGAAAAACTGTTTTTT.

This clonotype turned up a few times. V and J are TRBV20-1 and TRBJ2-6; TRBD2 is a possible D gene (6 bases). From germline, CDR1 is DFQATT and CDR2 SNEGSKA (reference sequence). Trimming pared 4 bases from V and 0 bases from J, leaving 13 bases between. CDR3 size: 16 residues. The DNA of the CDR3 is TGCAGTGCTATGGTCGGAGGGAGCTCTGGGGCCAACGTCCTGACTTTC. Its translation: CSAMVGGSSGANVLTF.

The genes are TRBV19 and TRBJ1-5; a possible D gene is TRBD1 (5 bases). The germline CDR1 and CDR2 sequences are LNHDA and SQIVND (reference sequence). This CDR3 has 15 amino acids. The V and J ends lost 1 base and 3 bases respectively, with 10 bases between them. CDR3 nucleotides: TGTGCCAGTAGTATAGTACGGGGACCCAATCAGCCCCAGCATTTT. Protein sequence: CASSIVRGPNQPQHF.

This clonotype was detected many times. The rearrangement uses TRBV11-2 and TRBJ1-2; D is possibly TRBD1 (5 bases). Germline CDR1 SGHAT, CDR2 FQNNGV. This CDR3 has 13 residues. Trimming shortened V by 3 bases and J by 4 bases, and 9 bases separated the two germline ends. The CDR3 loop reads CASSLTESYGYTF. In nucleotides, the CDR3 is TGTGCCAGCAGCTTGACAGAGAGCTATGGCTACACCTTC.

The chain has TRBV6-2 or TRBV6-3 and TRBJ2-7, with D perhaps TRBD1 (6 bases). Germline V gene data show CDR1 as MNHEY and CDR2 as SVGEGT. Trimming took 0 bases from V and 2 from J, leaving 17 bases between them. CDR3 size: 17 residues. The CDR3 bases are TGTGCCAGCAGTTACTCGACTTTCGCAGGGACAACCTACGAGCAGTACTTC. Its translation is CASSYSTFAGTTYEQYF.

This clonotype was found a few times. The chain couples TRBV7-2 to TRBJ2-3; TRBD2 aligns across 12 bases. Germline CDR1 is SGHTA and CDR2 is FQGNSA. The CDR3 runs 17 residues. J gave up 2 bases and V 4 bases, and 7 bases lay outside the gene matches. CDR3: CASSSPLAGGLTDTQYF. The CDR3 DNA reads as TGTGCCAGCAGCTCCCCACTAGCGGGAGGACTCACAGATACGCAGTATTTT.

J is TRBJ2-5 and V is TRBV20-1; 7 bases match TRBD2. The CDR3 is 14 residues long. Per the germline V gene, CDR1 is DFQATT and CDR2 is SNEGSKA (reference sequence). The DNA for the CDR3 is TGCAGCGTTGCCCCCTGGGGCGGGGGAGAGACCCAGTACTTC. Protein: CSVAPWGGGETQYF.

The chain couples TRBV7-8 to TRBJ1-6; no clear D. Germline lookup yields CDR1 SGHVS and CDR2 FQNEAQ. The ends were cut back, 9 bases at V and 0 bases at J, with 9 bases in the middle. The CDR3 has 14 amino acids. Here the CDR3 reads CASGGSSYNSPLHF. CDR3 sequence (DNA): TGTGCCAGTGGAGGGAGCTCCTATAATTCACCCCTCCACTTT.

The gene calls are TRBV6-5 and TRBJ2-2; 7 bases are shared with TRBD2. CDR1 and CDR2 from the germline V gene are MNHEY and SVGAGI. CDR3 size: 15 residues. The V and J ends lost 2 bases and 7 bases, in that order; junction bases with no gene match: 7. The CDR3, as DNA: TGTGCCAGCAGTTACGCGTGGGAGGGCGACGGGGAGCTGTTTTTT. Its translation: CASSYAWEGDGELFF.